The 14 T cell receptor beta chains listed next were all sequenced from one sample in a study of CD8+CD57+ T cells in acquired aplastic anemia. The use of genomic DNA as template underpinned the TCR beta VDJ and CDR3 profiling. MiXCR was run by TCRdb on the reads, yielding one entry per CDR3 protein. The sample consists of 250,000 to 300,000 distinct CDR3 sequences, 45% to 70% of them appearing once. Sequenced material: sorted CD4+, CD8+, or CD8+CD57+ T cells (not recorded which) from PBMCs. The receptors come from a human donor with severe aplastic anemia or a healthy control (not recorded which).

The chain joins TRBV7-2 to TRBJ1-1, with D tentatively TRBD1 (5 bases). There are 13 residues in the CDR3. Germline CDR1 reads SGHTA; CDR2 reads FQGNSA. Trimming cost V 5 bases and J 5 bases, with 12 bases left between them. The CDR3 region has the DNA TGTGCCAGCAGCACGGCAGGGTGGACTGAAGCTTTCTTT. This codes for CASSTAGWTEAFF.

CDR3 residues: CASSEGTGESEKLFF. The CDR3 coding sequence is TGCGCCAGCAGTGAGGGGACAGGGGAATCGGAAAAACTGTTTTTT. J is TRBJ1-4 and V is TRBV10-2, with 10 bases fitting TRBD1. Trimming removed 2 bases from V and 8 bases from J; junction bases left unmatched: 5. The CDR3 runs 15 residues. Germline V gene lookup returns CDR1 WSHSY and CDR2 SAAADI.

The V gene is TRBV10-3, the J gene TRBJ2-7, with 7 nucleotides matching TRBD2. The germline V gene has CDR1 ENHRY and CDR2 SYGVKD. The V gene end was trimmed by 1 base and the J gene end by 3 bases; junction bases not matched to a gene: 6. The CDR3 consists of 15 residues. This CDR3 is CAISELTERGYEQYF. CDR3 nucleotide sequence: TGTGCCATCAGTGAGTTAACGGAGCGGGGCTACGAGCAGTACTTC.

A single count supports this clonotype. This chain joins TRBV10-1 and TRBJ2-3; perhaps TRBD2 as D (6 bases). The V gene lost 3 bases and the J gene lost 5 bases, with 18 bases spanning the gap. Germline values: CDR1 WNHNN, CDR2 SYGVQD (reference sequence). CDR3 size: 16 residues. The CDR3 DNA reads TGCGCCAGCAGTGACCCGTCACCGGGGGATATAGATACGCAGTATTTT. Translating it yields CASSDPSPGDIDTQYF.

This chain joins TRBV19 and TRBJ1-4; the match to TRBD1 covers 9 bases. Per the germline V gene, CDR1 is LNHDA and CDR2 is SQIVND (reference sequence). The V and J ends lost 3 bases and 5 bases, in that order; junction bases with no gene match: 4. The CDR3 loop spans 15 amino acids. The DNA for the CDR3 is TGTGCCAGTAGTATCTGGGGACAGGGAAATGAAAAACTGTTTTTT. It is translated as CASSIWGQGNEKLFF.

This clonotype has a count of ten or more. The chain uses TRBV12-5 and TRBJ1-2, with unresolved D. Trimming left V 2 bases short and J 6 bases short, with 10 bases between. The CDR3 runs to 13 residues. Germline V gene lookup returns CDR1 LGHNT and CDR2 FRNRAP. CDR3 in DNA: TGTGCTAGTGGTTTGATGGATACCCATGGCTACACCTTC. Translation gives CASGLMDTHGYTF.

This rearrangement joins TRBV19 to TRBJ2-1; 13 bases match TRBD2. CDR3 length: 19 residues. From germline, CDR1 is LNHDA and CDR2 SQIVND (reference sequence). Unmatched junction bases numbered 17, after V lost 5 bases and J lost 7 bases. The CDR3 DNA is TGTGCCAGTAGTGTCAACCGATTACTAGCGGGGGGGCCAGGGAATGAGCAGTTCTTC. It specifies CASSVNRLLAGGPGNEQFF. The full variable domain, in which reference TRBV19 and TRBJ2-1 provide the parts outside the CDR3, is DGGITQSPKYLFRKEGQNVTLSCEQNLNHDAMYWYRQDPGQGLRLIYYSQIVNDFQKGDIAEGYSVSREKKESFPLTVTSAQKNPTAFYLCASSVNRLLAGGPGNEQFFGPGTRLTVL.

CDR3 DNA: TGTGCCAGCACCTTCAGGGTTAAGAACACTGAAGCTTTCTTT. Translating it yields CASTFRVKNTEAFF. This chain links TRBV2 with TRBJ1-1, with a tentative D call TRBD1 (5 bases). Germline CDR1 SNHLY, CDR2 FYNNEI. The CDR3 contains 14 residues. V was shortened by 7 bases and J by 1 base, with 13 bases between the two germline ends.

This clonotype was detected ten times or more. CDR3 nucleotides: TGTGCCAGCAGCTCCTCAGCCGGGACAGGGTCCGCCGGGGAGCTGTTTTTT. This codes for CASSSSAGTGSAGELFF. The rearrangement links TRBV7-9 to TRBJ2-2; TRBD1 matches 9 bases. Germline CDR1 SEHNR, CDR2 FQNEAQ (reference sequence). Losses at the gene ends were 4 bases for V and 6 bases for J; bases not matched to a gene: 12. CDR3 size: 17 residues.

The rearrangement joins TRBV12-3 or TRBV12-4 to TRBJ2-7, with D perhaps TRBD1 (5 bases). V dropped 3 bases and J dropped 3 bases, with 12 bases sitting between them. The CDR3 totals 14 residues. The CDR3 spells CASSFGRAYYEQYF. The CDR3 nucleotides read TGTGCCAGCAGTTTTGGCAGGGCATACTACGAGCAGTACTTC.

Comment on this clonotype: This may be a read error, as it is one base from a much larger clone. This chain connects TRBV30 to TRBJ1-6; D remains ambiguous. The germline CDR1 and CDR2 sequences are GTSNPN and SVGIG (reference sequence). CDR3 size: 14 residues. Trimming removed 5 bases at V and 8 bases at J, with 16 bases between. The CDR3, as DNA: TGTGCCTGGGGTCAGGCAATGTCAGATTCACCCCTCCACTTT. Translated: CAWGQAMSDSPLHF.

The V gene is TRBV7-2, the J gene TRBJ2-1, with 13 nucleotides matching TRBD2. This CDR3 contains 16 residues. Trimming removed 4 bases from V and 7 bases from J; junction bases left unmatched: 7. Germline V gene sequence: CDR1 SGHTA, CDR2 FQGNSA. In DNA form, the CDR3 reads TGTGCCAGCAGCTCCTACGGACTAGCGGGAGATAATGAGCAGTTCTTC. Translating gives CASSSYGLAGDNEQFF.

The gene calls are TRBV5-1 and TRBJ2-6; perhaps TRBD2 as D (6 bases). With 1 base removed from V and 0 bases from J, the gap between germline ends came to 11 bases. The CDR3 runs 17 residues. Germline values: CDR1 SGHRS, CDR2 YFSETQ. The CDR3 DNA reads TGCGCCAGCAGCTTGTGGGGGGTGGTCTCTGGGGCCAACGTCCTGACTTTC. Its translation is CASSLWGVVSGANVLTF. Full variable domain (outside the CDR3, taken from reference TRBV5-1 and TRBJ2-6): KAGVTQTPRYLIKTRGQQVTLSCSPISGHRSVSWYQQTPGQGLQFLFEYFSETQRNKGNFPGRFSGRQFSNSRSEMNVSTLELGDSALYLCASSLWGVVSGANVLTFGAGSRLTVL.

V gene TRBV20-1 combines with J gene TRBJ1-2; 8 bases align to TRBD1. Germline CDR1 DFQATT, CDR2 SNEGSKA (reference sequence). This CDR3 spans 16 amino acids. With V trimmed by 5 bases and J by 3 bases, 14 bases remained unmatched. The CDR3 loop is CSAPGQTGAHYYGYTF. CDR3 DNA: TGCAGTGCTCCAGGACAGACAGGGGCCCATTACTATGGCTACACCTTC.